Described below is a single T cell receptor beta chain sequence and its context. This clonotype was seen many times. Its antigen remains undetermined. One base away there is no much larger clone; base qualities are not given. The sample comes from a study of identical twins (TCRdb year 2016). Study-wide context: To test whether fetal clonotypes persist, this study deep-sequenced TCR alpha and beta repertoires from monozygotic twins, from unrelated adults of various ages, and from cord blood. Replicate twin experiments were performed at different times using different library preparation protocols to rule out contamination. Study-wide findings and limitations: Out-of-frame TCR alpha sharing in monozygotic twins was systematically underestimated by recombination models, whereas sharing between unrelated individuals was in agreement with the recombination models. Zero-insertion analyses could be partly confounded by invariant T cells such as MAIT and iNKT, though diverse VJ usage argued against such confounding for most clonotypes. Fewer insertions were carried by abundant cord blood beta clonotypes; a weaker similar trend was observed in young adult naive repertoires, while no such trend was observed in memory repertoires. The excess sharing between twins in beta out-of-frame sequences was weaker because fewer shared sequences reduced the signal-to-noise ratio. Because the same donors could not be followed over many years, the conclusions depended on cross-sectional statistical analysis. Out-of-frame TCR alpha sequences shared between twins showed an excess of low generation-probability sequences compared with coincidental sharing between unrelated individuals.

Every donor was a healthy Caucasian. The twin cohort comprised three pairs of female monozygotic twins, all aged roughly 18 to 30 years. Positive isolation kits from Invitrogen were used to isolate CD4+ and CD8+ T cell populations. Receptor libraries were prepared by 5' RACE. Sequenced using an Illumina HiSeq 2000. Template switching added a universal primer binding site, and the final cDNA carried a unique molecular identifier that allowed TCR cDNA molecules to be counted accurately. Specific primers in the conserved constant-segment region were used to synthesize first-strand cDNA for the TCR alpha and beta chains. Each cDNA library was double barcoded, with a SMART-Mk sample barcode plus Illumina barcodes, to control for contamination. TruSeq adapter sequences along with Illumina sample barcodes were introduced in two successive PCR steps. The TCR alpha and beta cDNA libraries were sequenced on the Illumina HiSeq platform using custom primers. For the original study's pipeline: Unique molecular identifiers were extracted from raw reads with MiGEC, and CDR3 positions were determined with MiXCR. For each individual, recombination models were inferred using an EM algorithm with the repgenHMM and IGoR tools. Shared clonotypes were analyzed with the tcR package in R, and sharing was normalized by the product of cloneset sizes. To study raw recombination without the effects of thymic and clonal selection, out-of-frame nonproductive sequences were analyzed. Starting from the raw public reads, TCRdb applied fastp trimming at Q25, assembled clones with MiXCR and retained in-frame beta chains. Rows with a matching CDR3 protein are joined into one entry that keeps the most common DNA and genes. TCRdb's processing, not the authors', yielded these V and J calls. A total of some 210,000 distinct CDR3 sequences appear in this sample, less than 20% of them only once. The top ten clones comprise over 35% of the sample.

Including cysteine and phenylalanine, the CDR3 has 14 amino acids. Of all the DNA, just the CDR3 is kept, 42 bases in frame from base 1. As encoded in the germline V gene (reference sequence), CDR1 is LGHDT while CDR2 is YNNKEL. For this chain, trimming is 2 bases at the V end and 10 bases at the J end, and the number of junction bases without a gene match is 3. These records were also assigned to another study, of T cells expressing NK-cell markers. Reported in the second study: In sorted CD3+CD56+NKG2C+, CD3+CD56+NKG2C- and CD3+CD56-NKG2C+ T-cell subsets from about eight donors, TCR beta-chain repertoires were profiled. Seven of the eight sequenced donors were HCMV-seropositive and one was HCMV-seronegative. To restrict sorting to alphabetaTCR-expressing T cells, an anti-gammadeltaTCR antibody was added in several experiments. In six or seven donors, the dominant CD3+CD56+NKG2C+ clonotypes ranked among the top 10 CD8+ clonotypes, making up roughly 1.0-8% of CD8+ T cells. Those dominant clonotypes were again the most abundant among CD3+CD56-NKG2C+ cells in a few donors, at about 25-60.1%. It remained unclear whether the expanded NKG2C-expressing T cell clones were specific for HCMV antigens. The study sequenced eight donors, all healthy volunteers chosen at random: three men and five women. To determine HCMV serostatus, a commercial ELISA kit was used to detect HCMV-specific IgG in serum. MIGEC was used to demultiplex reads and group reads by UMI, and MiTCR was used to assemble and quantify clonotypes. To exclude erroneous sequences, only TCR cDNA sequences supported by at least two reads were retained. Downstream repertoire analysis used the tcR package, and clonotypes were matched across fractions by CDR3 nucleotide sequence plus V segment. VDJmatch was used to annotate antigen specificity against VDJdb, with one amino acid substitution in CDR3 permitted.

This TCR was sampled from a woman aged 18-29 years in good health. Sequenced input: CD8+ T cells sorted from blood. The chain is encoded by TRBV3-1 joined to TRBJ2-1, with 12 middle bases fitting TRBD2. In nucleotide form, the sequence is TGTGCCAGCAGCCAATTGACTAGCGGGGGCGAGCAGTTCTTC. This codes for CASSQLTSGGEQFF.